One sample yielded the 4 T cell receptor beta chains listed below, sequenced in a study of blood T cell repertoires in COVID-19. Sequencing was performed with immunoSEQ multiplex PCR; in TCRdb, only in-frame clones are kept and a portion is missing. The repertoire holds 150,000 to 200,000 clones, over 75% seen once, with roughly 25% in the top ten. The sequenced material came from peripheral blood. The receptors were gathered from a woman in her 70s with acute or convalescent COVID-19.

This chain connects TRBV7-3 to TRBJ2-2; D is uncertain. Germline CDR1 and CDR2: SGHTA and FQGTGA. The CDR3 runs 14 residues. The V end lost 6 bases, the J end lost 5 bases, and 13 bases lay between the germline ends. The CDR3 DNA follows: TGTGCCAGCAGGTTTAACCGAGATACCGGGGAGCTGTTTTTT. This gives the protein CASRFNRDTGELFF.

V is TRBV5-5 and J is TRBJ2-7; D might be TRBD2 (6 bases). Germline values: CDR1 SGHKS, CDR2 YYEKEE (reference sequence). The CDR3 spans 15 residues. V dropped 1 base and J dropped 7 bases, with 18 bases sitting between them. The CDR3 loop reads CASSLSGGEVREQYF. The CDR3, as DNA: TGTGCCAGCAGCTTGTCCGGGGGAGAGGTTCGGGAGCAGTACTTC.

This chain connects TRBV6-5 to TRBJ1-1; 9 bases fit TRBD1. The V gene's germline CDR1 is MNHEY and CDR2 SVGAGI. This CDR3 spans 13 amino acids. The trim removed 4 bases at V and 5 bases at J, leaving 2 bases unmatched. This chain's CDR3 is CASSWDRVTEAFF. CDR3 DNA sequence: TGTGCCAGCAGTTGGGACAGGGTTACTGAAGCTTTCTTT.

This CDR3 is CASSSGRGPYGYTF. CDR3 nucleotide sequence: TGTGCCAGCAGCTCCGGCAGGGGTCCCTACGGCTACACCTTC. The chain is built from TRBV9 and TRBJ1-2; perhaps TRBD1 as D (6 bases). CDR1 is SGDLS and CDR2 is YYNGEE in the germline V gene. Trimming removed 4 bases from V and 8 bases from J, with 18 bases in between. This CDR3 is 14 amino acids long.